Listed below are T cell receptor beta chains from one sample, sequenced in a study of tumor-infiltrating lymphocytes in primary liver carcinoma. TCRdb re-analysed the multiplex PCR reads in MiXCR, keeping a single row per CDR3 protein. The sample lists 65,000 to 90,000 distinct CDR3 sequences; 65% to 80% were seen once. The specimen was liver tumor tissue from sampling region 1. The origin of the receptors is a man aged 35 to 55 with primary liver carcinoma and hepatitis B virus infection. The CDR3 runs from the conserved cysteine through the conserved F or W. The order of the fields is CDR3 DNA, CDR3 protein, clone size, D gene, J gene, V gene. A D gene is named only where the DNA matches it firmly. The size of a clone is reported for some rows only, either as once, few or many, or as a class for expanded clones.

CDR3nt: TGCGCCAGCAACCAGGTTATCTCCTATAATTCACCCCTCCACTTT; CDR3aa: CASNQVISYNSPLHF; abundance: NA; d_gene: NA; j_gene: TRBJ1-6; v_gene: TRBV4-1
CDR3nt: TGTGCCAGCGGCGTAGGGGACCGCGAGCAGTACTTC; CDR3aa: CASGVGDREQYF; abundance: NA; d_gene: NA; j_gene: TRBJ2-7; v_gene: TRBV9
CDR3nt: TGTGCCAGCAGTCCAGCCCTAAGGTCAGATACGCAGTGTTTT; CDR3aa: CASSPALRSDTQCF; abundance: NA; d_gene: NA; j_gene: TRBJ2-3; v_gene: TRBV6-2/TRBV6-3
CDR3nt: TGTGCCAGCAGCTTAGGGACTAGCGGCCTCGAGCAGTACTTC; CDR3aa: CASSLGTSGLEQYF; abundance: medium-sized; d_gene: TRBD2; j_gene: TRBJ2-7; v_gene: TRBV11-2
CDR3nt: TGCAGCGTTAGTGGGTGGGTCGCTGAGACCCAGTACTTT; CDR3aa: CSVSGWVAETQYF; abundance: NA; d_gene: NA; j_gene: TRBJ2-5; v_gene: TRBV29-1
CDR3nt: TGTGCCAGCAACTTAGTACAGGGAGGCAATGAGCAGTTCTTC; CDR3aa: CASNLVQGGNEQFF; abundance: many; d_gene: NA; j_gene: TRBJ2-1; v_gene: TRBV7-9
CDR3nt: TGCGCCAGCAGCCAATATTCGGGGGGGAGTAGCCCCGCCAAAAACATTCAGTACTTC; CDR3aa: CASSQYSGGSSPAKNIQYF; abundance: NA; d_gene: TRBD2; j_gene: TRBJ2-4; v_gene: TRBV4-1
CDR3nt: TGCGCCAACAGCCAAGATATACTAGCTTTGAATACGCAGTATTTT; CDR3aa: CANSQDILALNTQYF; abundance: few; d_gene: NA; j_gene: TRBJ2-3; v_gene: TRBV4-1
CDR3nt: TGTGCCATCAGGGACAGGACAGGAGGCGATCAGCCCCAGCATTTT; CDR3aa: CAIRDRTGGDQPQHF; abundance: once; d_gene: TRBD1; j_gene: TRBJ1-5; v_gene: TRBV6-5
CDR3nt: TGTGCCAGCAGTTATGTGGGGGAGAAAGAGACCCAGTACTTC; CDR3aa: CASSYVGEKETQYF; abundance: many; d_gene: NA; j_gene: TRBJ2-5; v_gene: TRBV6-5
CDR3nt: TGTCCCAGCAGTTTGACAGGGGATCCTAATTCGCCCCTCCACTTT; CDR3aa: CPSSLTGDPNSPLHF; abundance: NA; d_gene: TRBD1; j_gene: TRBJ1-6; v_gene: TRBV6-5
CDR3nt: TGTGTCAGTAGCTTAGTAGGAGAGACCCAGTACTTC; CDR3aa: CVSSLVGETQYF; abundance: NA; d_gene: NA; j_gene: TRBJ2-5; v_gene: TRBV11-2
CDR3nt: TGTGCCAACAGTAAACTTAGCGGGACAAACACCGGGGGGCAGTTTTTT; CDR3aa: CANSKLSGTNTGGQFF; abundance: NA; d_gene: TRBD2; j_gene: TRBJ2-2; v_gene: TRBV6-5
CDR3nt: TGTGCCAGTAGTATAGGGGGATCTGGGGTCAACGTCCTGACTTTC; CDR3aa: CASSIGGSGVNVLTF; abundance: NA; d_gene: NA; j_gene: TRBJ2-6; v_gene: TRBV19
CDR3nt: TGTGCCAGCAGCTTAGTCACGGCTAGCGGACAAGAGACACAGTACTTC; CDR3aa: CASSLVTASGQETQYF; abundance: once; d_gene: TRBD2; j_gene: TRBJ2-5; v_gene: TRBV11-2
CDR3nt: TGTGCCAGCAGCGTAGCAAACGGATGGGGGGCAGATACGCAGTATTTT; CDR3aa: CASSVANGWGADTQYF; abundance: once; d_gene: NA; j_gene: TRBJ2-3; v_gene: TRBV9
CDR3nt: TGCAGCGGCGGCAAGTCCTACGAGCAGTACTTC; CDR3aa: CSGGKSYEQYF; abundance: NA; d_gene: NA; j_gene: TRBJ2-7; v_gene: TRBV29-1
CDR3nt: TGTACCAGCAGTTTAAGGGATAGGCCCTTCTATGGCTACGCCTTC; CDR3aa: CTSSLRDRPFYGYAF; abundance: NA; d_gene: NA; j_gene: TRBJ1-2; v_gene: TRBV12-3/TRBV12-4
CDR3nt: TGTGCCAGCAGCCAATCGGGACTGCTCCAGCGGCACAATGAGCAGTTCTTC; CDR3aa: CASSQSGLLQRHNEQFF; abundance: NA; d_gene: NA; j_gene: TRBJ2-1; v_gene: TRBV14
CDR3nt: TGTGCCAGCAGCTACGGGATAGGTACAACTAATGAAAAACTGTTTTTT; CDR3aa: CASSYGIGTTNEKLFF; abundance: NA; d_gene: NA; j_gene: TRBJ1-4; v_gene: TRBV5-5
CDR3nt: TGTGCCAGCAGCCCCCAAGCGGGTACGAACACCGGGGAGCTGTTTTTT; CDR3aa: CASSPQAGTNTGELFF; abundance: many; d_gene: NA; j_gene: TRBJ2-2; v_gene: TRBV7-8
CDR3nt: TGTGCCAGCACCCGGACAGGGACAATCAATGAGCAGTTCTTC; CDR3aa: CASTRTGTINEQFF; abundance: medium-sized; d_gene: TRBD1; j_gene: TRBJ2-1; v_gene: TRBV11-2
CDR3nt: TGTGCCAGCAGCTTTCCGGACAGGGGGGCGAATCAGCCCCAGCATTTT; CDR3aa: CASSFPDRGANQPQHF; abundance: many; d_gene: TRBD1; j_gene: TRBJ1-5; v_gene: TRBV7-9
CDR3nt: TGTGCCAGCAGTCAAAGTTCCTGGGGGACTGAAGCCTTCTTT; CDR3aa: CASSQSSWGTEAFF; abundance: once; d_gene: NA; j_gene: TRBJ1-1; v_gene: TRBV12-3/TRBV12-4
CDR3nt: TGTGCCAGCACCGAACAGGGACCCCAAGAGACCCAGTACTTC; CDR3aa: CASTEQGPQETQYF; abundance: many; d_gene: NA; j_gene: TRBJ2-5; v_gene: TRBV6-2/TRBV6-3
CDR3nt: TGTGCCAGCAGCTTCTCGTTCGAGCAGTTCTTC; CDR3aa: CASSFSFEQFF; abundance: NA; d_gene: NA; j_gene: TRBJ2-1; v_gene: TRBV11-2
CDR3nt: TGTGCCAGCAGTGTGGAGGCTGGTGTTGAAGCCCGGCATTTT; CDR3aa: CASSVEAGVEARHF; abundance: NA; d_gene: NA; j_gene: TRBJ1-5; v_gene: TRBV6-1
CDR3nt: TGTGCCATCCTACCGGACCCACCGGGGTCCGAGCAGTACTTC; CDR3aa: CAILPDPPGSEQYF; abundance: many; d_gene: NA; j_gene: TRBJ2-7; v_gene: TRBV10-3
CDR3nt: TGCGCCAGCAGCCAAGATCCCAGGCGTCAAGAGACCCAGTACTTC; CDR3aa: CASSQDPRRQETQYF; abundance: many; d_gene: NA; j_gene: TRBJ2-5; v_gene: TRBV4-1
CDR3nt: TGTGCCAGCAGCTTCTCGGGGGACACTGAAGCCTTCTTT; CDR3aa: CASSFSGDTEAFF; abundance: NA; d_gene: NA; j_gene: TRBJ1-1; v_gene: TRBV7-8
CDR3nt: TGTGCCAGCAGCTTACAAGCTCTGAGCTCCTACAATGAGCAGTTCTTC; CDR3aa: CASSLQALSSYNEQFF; abundance: many; d_gene: NA; j_gene: TRBJ2-1; v_gene: TRBV7-8
CDR3nt: TGTGCCAGCAGCTCCACAGGGCTAACTGAAGCTTTGTTT; CDR3aa: CASSSTGLTEALF; abundance: NA; d_gene: NA; j_gene: TRBJ1-1; v_gene: TRBV5-4
CDR3nt: TGTGCCAGCAGCTCGAGTCTAGCGCACGAGCAGTACTTC; CDR3aa: CASSSSLAHEQYF; abundance: medium-sized; d_gene: NA; j_gene: TRBJ2-7; v_gene: TRBV11-2
CDR3nt: TGTGCCAGCAGTTACACAGTGGACGGCGCCGGGGAGCCGTTTTTT; CDR3aa: CASSYTVDGAGEPFF; abundance: NA; d_gene: NA; j_gene: TRBJ2-2; v_gene: TRBV6-5
CDR3nt: TGTGCCAGCAGTCTCATCGGACATCCCTATGGCTGCACCTTC; CDR3aa: CASSLIGHPYGCTF; abundance: NA; d_gene: NA; j_gene: TRBJ1-2; v_gene: TRBV28
CDR3nt: TGTGCCAGCAGCTTAGATGGGGACAGGGGGCGCCGGTACACTGAAGCTTTCTTT; CDR3aa: CASSLDGDRGRRYTEAFF; abundance: medium-sized; d_gene: TRBD1; j_gene: TRBJ1-1; v_gene: TRBV11-2
CDR3nt: TGCAGGGCTCACTTGGATCCGTCAGGGGGCAACGAGCAGTACTTC; CDR3aa: CRAHLDPSGGNEQYF; abundance: once; d_gene: TRBD1; j_gene: TRBJ2-7; v_gene: TRBV29-1
CDR3nt: TGCAGCTCAGGAGAGTTTGGACTAGCGGAGGGGTCGGGGGGGACCCAGTACTTC; CDR3aa: CSSGEFGLAEGSGGTQYF; abundance: NA; d_gene: TRBD2; j_gene: TRBJ2-5; v_gene: TRBV29-1
CDR3nt: TGTGCCAGCAGTCATATCAGGAATAGGAATGGGCAGTTCTTC; CDR3aa: CASSHIRNRNGQFF; abundance: once; d_gene: NA; j_gene: TRBJ2-1; v_gene: TRBV11-2
CDR3nt: TGTGCCATCAGTGCTAGGTTGGAGACCCAGTACTTC; CDR3aa: CAISARLETQYF; abundance: many; d_gene: NA; j_gene: TRBJ2-5; v_gene: TRBV10-3
CDR3nt: TGTGCCAACAGCCCAGGAGTAGCGGATTACAGTGAGCAGTTCTTC; CDR3aa: CANSPGVADYSEQFF; abundance: NA; d_gene: NA; j_gene: TRBJ2-1; v_gene: TRBV7-8
CDR3nt: TGTGCCAGCAACTTAGTACTCCTCTCCTACGAGTATTACTTC; CDR3aa: CASNLVLLSYEYYF; abundance: NA; d_gene: NA; j_gene: TRBJ2-7; v_gene: TRBV11-2
CDR3nt: TGTGCCACCTCCCTCGAAGTACCGTCGTTCGAGCAGTACTTC; CDR3aa: CATSLEVPSFEQYF; abundance: many; d_gene: NA; j_gene: TRBJ2-7; v_gene: TRBV28
CDR3nt: TGTGCCAGCATAGAGAGTGTGGGGGCATCCTATAATTCACCCCTCCACTTT; CDR3aa: CASIESVGASYNSPLHF; abundance: NA; d_gene: NA; j_gene: TRBJ1-6; v_gene: TRBV6-5
CDR3nt: TGCGCCAGCAGCCAAACACCTGTACAGACTCATGAGACCCAGTACTTC; CDR3aa: CASSQTPVQTHETQYF; abundance: NA; d_gene: NA; j_gene: TRBJ2-5; v_gene: TRBV4-1
CDR3nt: TGTGCCAACAGTTTGCAGGGGGAGGCCGGGGAGCTATTTTTT; CDR3aa: CANSLQGEAGELFF; abundance: NA; d_gene: NA; j_gene: TRBJ2-2; v_gene: TRBV28
CDR3nt: TGTGCCAGCAGCCCTTCGGTGAGGGAGTACGAGCAGTACTTC; CDR3aa: CASSPSVREYEQYF; abundance: NA; d_gene: NA; j_gene: TRBJ2-7; v_gene: TRBV7-9
CDR3nt: TGTGCCAGCAACCAAGAGGGGGCCACTGAAGCTATCTTT; CDR3aa: CASNQEGATEAIF; abundance: NA; d_gene: TRBD1; j_gene: TRBJ1-1; v_gene: TRBV4-2
CDR3nt: TGTGCCAGCAGTGGACAGTATAGCAATCAGCCCCAGCATTTT; CDR3aa: CASSGQYSNQPQHF; abundance: NA; d_gene: NA; j_gene: TRBJ1-5; v_gene: TRBV2
CDR3nt: TGTGCCAGCAGCCTTGGACAGGGTGCCCCGGATATTCCCTACGAGCAGTACTTC; CDR3aa: CASSLGQGAPDIPYEQYF; abundance: few; d_gene: TRBD1; j_gene: TRBJ2-7; v_gene: TRBV4-1
CDR3nt: TGTGCCAGCCCCCTTACCCCAGGACAGGGCTACAATGAGCAGTTCTTC; CDR3aa: CASPLTPGQGYNEQFF; abundance: NA; d_gene: TRBD1; j_gene: TRBJ2-1; v_gene: TRBV6-5
CDR3nt: TGTGTCAGCAGTGAGAATGGTGGCGAGCAGTACTTC; CDR3aa: CVSSENGGEQYF; abundance: NA; d_gene: NA; j_gene: TRBJ2-7; v_gene: TRBV10-1
CDR3nt: TGTGCCAGCAATTCGGGCCGCTATGGCTGCACCTTC; CDR3aa: CASNSGRYGCTF; abundance: once; d_gene: NA; j_gene: TRBJ1-2; v_gene: TRBV6-5